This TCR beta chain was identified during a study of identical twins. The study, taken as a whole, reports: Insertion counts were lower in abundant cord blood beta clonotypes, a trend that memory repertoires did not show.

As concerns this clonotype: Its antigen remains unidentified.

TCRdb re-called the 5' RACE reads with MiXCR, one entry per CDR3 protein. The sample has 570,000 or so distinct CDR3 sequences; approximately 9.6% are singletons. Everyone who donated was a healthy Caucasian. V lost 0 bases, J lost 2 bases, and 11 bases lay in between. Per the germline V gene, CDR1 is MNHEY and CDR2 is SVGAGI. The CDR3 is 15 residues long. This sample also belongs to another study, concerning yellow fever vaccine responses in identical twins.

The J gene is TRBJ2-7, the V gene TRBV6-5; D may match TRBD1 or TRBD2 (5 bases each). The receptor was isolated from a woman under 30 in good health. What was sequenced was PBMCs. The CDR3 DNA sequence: TGTGCCAGCAGTTACTCTAGGGACCGTGCCTACGAGCAGTACTTC. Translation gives CASSYSRDRAYEQYF.